The 8 T cell receptor beta chains below were found in one sample sequenced in a study of metastatic and nonmetastatic thyroid tumors. Every patient underwent thyroid surgery untreated. TCRdb re-processed the PCR reads through MiXCR. The sample has some 69,000 clones, 12% to 15% seen once. The sample consisted of blood. These TCRs come from a male donor with papillary thyroid cancer or a benign thyroid nodule (not recorded which). Some clones in this sample may be carry-over from other donors' samples.

Details on this clone: Possible read error: a much larger clone is one base away. J is TRBJ2-5 and V is TRBV20-1; D is ambiguous. Germline CDR1 and CDR2: DFQATT and SNEGSKA (reference sequence). Deletions cut 8 bases from V and 2 bases from J, with 18 bases between. The CDR3 extends over 14 amino acids. The chain's CDR3 is CSTTELPFQETQYF. CDR3 coding DNA: TGCAGTACCACCGAGCTTCCTTTTCAAGAGACCCAGTACTTC.

The rearrangement joins TRBV28 to TRBJ1-2; D gene unclear. Germline CDR1 and CDR2: MDHEN and SYDVKM. The V end was cut by 5 bases, the J end by 0 bases, with 4 bases between. This CDR3 has 12 amino acids. The CDR3 DNA sequence: TGTGCCAGCAGTGGCGCTAACTATGGCTACACCTTC. Amino acids: CASSGANYGYTF.

Concerning this clone: This CDR3 is missing its conserved last phenylalanine or tryptophan, likely due to a read error. This chain connects TRBV7-2 to TRBJ1-2; D gene ambiguous. Trimming removed 5 bases at V and 0 bases at J, with 13 bases between. The CDR3 length is 15 residues. Per the germline V gene, CDR1 is SGHTA and CDR2 is FQGNSA. The CDR3 sequence is CASSLHASANYGYTL. CDR3 in DNA: TGTGCCAGCAGCCTCCACGCCTCGGCTAACTATGGCTACACCCTC.

As for this clone: A much more abundant neighbour one base away suggests this may be a read error. The same CDR3 can be traced to other DNA sequences in this sample. This chain joins TRBV3-1 and TRBJ1-1, with 10 bases that match TRBD1. Losses at the gene ends were 5 bases for V and 5 bases for J; bases not matched to a gene: 5. The V gene's germline CDR1 is LGHDT and CDR2 YNNKEL (reference sequence). This CDR3 spans 14 amino acids. The CDR3: CASSKRDRGTEAFF. CDR3 bases: TGTGCCAGCAGCAAGAGGGACAGGGGAACTGAAGCTTTCTTT.

This clone has at least ten counts. This chain connects TRBV4-3 to TRBJ1-1; D call uncertain. This CDR3 region has 11 residues. CDR1 is LGHNA and CDR2 is YSLEER in the germline V gene. V lost 10 bases to trimming and J lost 3 bases, with 9 bases between them. The CDR3 protein is CATRTYTEAFF. CDR3 sequence (DNA): TGCGCCACCCGGACTTACACTGAAGCTTTCTTT.

This clone was found many times. The chain couples TRBV12-3 or TRBV12-4 to TRBJ1-2; D call uncertain. V was shortened by 7 bases and J by 0 bases, with 12 bases between the two germline ends. CDR3 length equals 14 residues. CDR3 sequence (DNA): TGTGCCAGCAACGTGGACGGAGCTAACTATGGCTACACCTTC. Its protein is CASNVDGANYGYTF.

This clone has a handful of counts. The rearrangement links TRBV5-6 to TRBJ2-5, with TRBD2 matching 9 bases. CDR1 is SGHDT, CDR2 YYEEEE, per germline. Trimming took 4 bases from V and 8 from J; bases not matched to a gene: 9. This CDR3 spans 14 amino acids. CDR3 loop: CASSVSGSRDTQYF. The CDR3 DNA follows: TGTGCCAGCAGCGTTAGCGGGAGTCGAGATACCCAGTACTTC.

Comment on this clone: It may be a read error: a sequence one base away is much more abundant. V is TRBV5-1 and J is TRBJ1-1; 8 bases line up with TRBD1. CDR1 SGHRS and CDR2 YFSETQ come from the germline V gene. The CDR3 runs 14 residues. CDR3: CASSRTGMNAEAFF. The CDR3 nucleotides read TGCGCCAGCAGCAGGACAGGGATGAACGCTGAAGCTTTCTTT.